The 18 T cell receptor beta chains below were found in one sample sequenced in a study of cytomegalovirus exposure and HLA in healthy donors (dated by TCRdb to about 2017). Libraries were made using the immunoSEQ multiplex PCR assay. The multiplex PCR relied on a mix of 60 forward primers for TCR Vbeta segments and 13 reverse primers for TCR Jbeta segments. TCRdb re-hosts the immuneACCESS table, in-frame sequences only. Its copies lack some clones; in the studies checked, an unresolved V gene accounts for under half of them, and the cause for the rest is not known. This sample is represented by 150,000 to 200,000 clones; 70% to 90% of them were singletons. The top ten constitute approximately 2.1% of the sample. Sequencing was carried out using PBMCs. Every receptor here comes from a woman in her 50s in good health and CMV-seronegative.

For this clone: In the same sample, other DNA sequences code for this CDR3. In DNA form, the CDR3 reads TGTGCCAGCAGTTTGGGGGGGGGCAATCAGCCCCAGCATTTT. This encodes CASSLGGGNQPQHF. V and J are TRBV27 and TRBJ1-5, with D perhaps TRBD1 (5 bases). This CDR3 is built from 14 residues. Trimming removed 3 bases at V and 2 bases at J, with 8 bases between. From germline, CDR1 is MNHEY and CDR2 SMNVEV (reference sequence).

This chain links TRBV28 with TRBJ2-3; 7 bases fit TRBD1. The CDR3 extends over 15 amino acids. J lost 0 bases, V lost 6 bases, and 6 bases had no gene match. CDR1 is MDHEN, CDR2 SYDVKM, per germline. The CDR3 spells CASRGQSASTDTQYF. CDR3 coding DNA: TGTGCCAGCAGGGGACAGTCTGCTAGCACAGATACGCAGTATTTT.

This clone appeared a single time. The chain employs TRBV28 and TRBJ2-2; no clear D gene. Germline loops: CDR1 MDHEN, CDR2 SYDVKM. Trimming took 3 bases from V and 5 from J, leaving 28 bases between them. The CDR3 consists of 20 residues. CDR3 nucleotide sequence: TGTGCCAGCAGTTTCCCCAGGTACTCCAGGCAGGTAGTTGCAACCGGGGAGCTGTTTTTT. It is translated as CASSFPRYSRQVVATGELFF.

This chain uses TRBV5-8 with TRBJ1-1; 8 positions match TRBD1. Germline CDR1 is SGHTS and CDR2 is YDEGEE. Trimming at V came to 3 bases and at J to 8 bases, leaving 12 bases not matched to a gene. The CDR3 extends over 15 amino acids. In DNA form, the CDR3 reads TGTGCCAGCAGCTCTATATTTCTCAGGGGGCTGGAAGCTTTCTTT. Translating it yields CASSSIFLRGLEAFF.

The chain carries TRBV5-1 and TRBJ2-1, with TRBD2 matching 7 bases. The germline V gene encodes CDR1 SGHRS and CDR2 YFSETQ. The CDR3 loop spans 15 amino acids. V was pared by 5 bases and J by 3 bases, with 8 bases of the junction left unmatched. DNA for the CDR3: TGCGCCAGCAGGGGGGGGGTCGGGGACTACAATGAGCAGTTCTTC. Amino acids: CASRGGVGDYNEQFF.

This clone was seen just once. At the DNA level, this CDR3 is encoded by other sequences in the same sample as well. The chain uses TRBV28 and TRBJ1-3; D gene uncertain. The germline gives CDR1 MDHEN, CDR2 SYDVKM. V was pared by 3 bases and J by 0 bases, with 9 bases between. CDR3 length equals 15 residues. In DNA form, the CDR3 reads TGTGCCAGCAGTTTTGGTCAGATCTCTGGAAACACCATATATTTT. Protein sequence: CASSFGQISGNTIYF.

The J gene is TRBJ2-3, the V gene TRBV21-1; the table's D call TRBD1 went unverified against the DNA. TRBV21-1 is deemed a pseudogene. This CDR3 contains 19 residues. CDR3 sequence reads: CASSKGATRAGKGADTQYF. The CDR3 DNA sequence: TGTGCCAGCAGCAAAGGAGCCACAAGGGCAGGGAAGGGGGCAGATACGCAGTATTTT.

The rearrangement joins TRBV9 to TRBJ1-1; 7 bases are shared with TRBD1. CDR1 is SGDLS, CDR2 YYNGEE, per germline. The junction had 10 bases not matched to a gene; V was cut back by 6 bases and J by 2 bases. This CDR3 region has 15 residues. CDR3 region: CASTPLAGGNTEAFF. CDR3 nucleotides: TGTGCCAGCACCCCGCTCGCAGGGGGAAACACTGAAGCTTTCTTT.

This clone was counted only a few times. The chain carries TRBV11-2 and TRBJ2-1; the D gene is possibly TRBD2 (6 bases). Trimming took 1 base from V and 2 from J, leaving 9 bases between them. The CDR3 loop spans 15 amino acids. Looked up from germline, CDR1 is SGHAT and CDR2 is FQNNGV. CDR3: CASSLGSGPYNEQFF. CDR3 DNA: TGTGCCAGCAGCTTAGGTAGCGGACCCTACAATGAGCAGTTCTTC.

This chain uses TRBV28 with TRBJ1-1; D remains unclear. The germline gives CDR1 MDHEN, CDR2 SYDVKM. The CDR3 totals 15 residues. V lost 8 bases, J lost 1 base, and 17 bases lay in between. The CDR3 coding sequence is TGTGCCAGCCGTTGGCCGGGGAGAAGGAACACTGAAGCTTTCTTT. As protein: CASRWPGRRNTEAFF.

The chain joins TRBV27 to TRBJ2-3; TRBD2 aligns across 11 bases. The CDR3 has 18 residues. Germline values: CDR1 MNHEY, CDR2 SMNVEV (reference sequence). V shed 5 bases, J shed 3 bases, and the junction held 13 bases outside the gene matches. The CDR3 nucleotides read TGTGCCAGCAGTAATGCGGCTAGCGGGAGGTACAATACAGATACGCAGTATTTT. Amino acid sequence: CASSNAASGRYNTDTQYF.

V is TRBV10-3 and J is TRBJ2-5, with a weak D call TRBD1 (5 bases). Looked up from germline, CDR1 is ENHRY and CDR2 is SYGVKD. V lost 6 bases to trimming and J lost 2 bases, with 10 bases between them. This CDR3 spans 13 amino acids. The CDR3 bases are TGTGCCATCAGCCAGGGTCGTCAAGAGACCCAGTACTTC. Protein product: CAISQGRQETQYF.

This clone was observed once. The chain uses TRBV6-6 and TRBJ2-7; a possible D gene is TRBD1 (5 bases). The CDR3 consists of 14 residues. Germline loops: CDR1 MNHNY, CDR2 SVGAGI (reference sequence). Trimming left V 0 bases short and J 2 bases short, with 8 bases between. CDR3 loop: CASSYSLGAYEQYF. The DNA for the CDR3 is TGTGCCAGCAGTTACTCGTTAGGGGCCTACGAGCAGTACTTC.

The chain uses TRBV25-1 and TRBJ2-1, with D possibly matching TRBD2 (6 bases). The V end was cut by 3 bases, the J end by 9 bases, with 18 bases between. Per the germline V gene, CDR1 is MGHDK and CDR2 is SYGVNS. This CDR3 comprises 15 residues. CDR3 DNA: TGTGCCAGCAGTGATAACGTTGGGGGACTCACTGAGCAGTTCTTC. It yields the protein CASSDNVGGLTEQFF. Using reference TRBV25-1 and TRBJ2-1 for the parts outside the CDR3, the full variable domain is EADIYQTPRYLVIGTGKKITLECSQTMGHDKMYWYQQDPGMELHLIHYSYGVNSTEKGDLSSESTVSRIRTEHFPLTLESARPSHTSQYLCASSDNVGGLTEQFFGPGTRLTVL.

This chain links TRBV18 with TRBJ1-4; D is unclear. V shed 6 bases and J shed 8 bases, with 13 bases lying between them. CDR3 length: 13 residues. Germline V gives CDR1 KGHSH, CDR2 LQKENI. This CDR3 is CASSSGVDEKLFF. CDR3 coding DNA: TGTGCCAGCTCGTCCGGGGTAGACGAAAAACTGTTTTTT.

This chain joins TRBV2 and TRBJ2-5; 9 bases are shared with TRBD2. Germline lookup yields CDR1 SNHLY and CDR2 FYNNEI. J was trimmed by 1 base and V by 4 bases; bases with no gene match: 10. The CDR3 consists of 17 residues. Here the CDR3 DNA reads TGTGCCAGCAGTGTGGGTAATAGCGGGAGATTCCAAGAGACCCAGTACTTC. It encodes CASSVGNSGRFQETQYF.

The gene calls are TRBV7-9 and TRBJ2-7; D might be TRBD2 (5 bases). CDR3 length: 11 amino acids. Germline assignment: CDR1 SEHNR and CDR2 FQNEAQ (reference sequence). The CDR3 protein is CSLLHGDEQYF. The CDR3 bases are TGTTCCCTTCTACACGGGGACGAGCAGTACTTC.

This chain joins TRBV6-1 and TRBJ2-1; 8 bases align to TRBD2. The CDR3 is made up of 15 amino acids. Per the germline V gene, CDR1 is MNHNS and CDR2 is SASEGT. V was clipped by 6 bases and J by 2 bases; unmatched bases: 6. The CDR3 reads CASSRSGIAYNEQFF. The DNA for the CDR3 is TGTGCCAGCAGCCGTAGCGGGATTGCCTACAATGAGCAGTTCTTC.